A selection of T cell receptor beta chains follows, all from one sample in a study of cytotoxic CD8 clonotypes in ibrutinib-treated CLL. The table came from immunoSEQ multiplex PCR; TCRdb's copy has only in-frame clones and leaves some out. The data hold 150,000 to 200,000 clones, with about 72% observed a single time. The sequences come from PBMCs, collected after 24 months of ibrutinib treatment. The receptors originated from a human donor with chronic lymphocytic leukemia. Both conserved end residues are part of each CDR3.

v_call	cdr3_aa
TRBV12-5	CASGSGQYSGGSTDTQYF
TRBV5-6	CASSFLGQAGLFSEKLFF
TRBV19	CASSIVPETNYGYTF
TRBV29-1	CSVEEPSGGDGEQFF
TRBV7-2	CASSLGLALWGRYETQYF
TRBV5-1	CASSFAPGQSYEQYF
TRBV25-1	CASSTHRGGNTGELFF
TRBV19	CASSTQTGGSAFF
TRBV27	CASSQMAWETQYF
TRBV4-1	CASSQGLAGVGMGETQYF
TRBV5-4	CASSLAGTGGAGYGYTF
TRBV5-1	CASSPDLAISTDTQYF
TRBV19	CASSTTEYQETQYF
TRBV5-4	CASSGFRVDTGELFF
TRBV28	CASSLRLQPQHF
TRBV5-1	CASSFLTGGAFTGELFF
TRBV29-1	CSCYQTNYGYTF
TRBV7-8	CASSLYNEQYF
TRBV18	CASSPTTSGSEGYTF
TRBV15	CATSRDSEQPQHF
TRBV6-5	CASSYRDSTYYEQYF
TRBV5-1	CASSLDSTSGKETQYF
TRBV18	CASSPRTNMGLNGYTF
TRBV15	CATSRGPLQLF
TRBV19	CASRVWTGMNTEAFF
TRBV11-2	CASSPGTWGTEAFF
TRBV6-6	CASSNSRGTEAFF
TRBV7-8	CASSTPRVWEAREQYF
TRBV7-2	CASSLLRGPQETQYF
TRBV7-9	CASSLVGNSPLHF
TRBV27	CASSRGDTQYF
TRBV5-1	CASSLDLAVNEQFF